The rows below give T cell receptor beta chains drawn from one sample of a study of Ad26.COV2.S vaccination and SARS-CoV-2 variants. TCRdb's table, derived via immunoSEQ multiplex PCR, lists solely in-frame clones and lacks some. The sample yields about 480,000 clones, 87% seen once. Sample: peripheral blood, taken in a trial of Ad26.COV2.S vaccine versus placebo. The receptors derive from a person between 18 and 60 years old who received the Ad26.COV2.S COVID-19 vaccine or a placebo. The CDR3 runs from the conserved cysteine through the conserved F or W. D genes are given only for firm matches. Expanded clones get a size class; other rows say once, few or many, or leave the size out.

>TRBD1|NA|TRBV29-1|TRBJ2-3
TGCAGCGTTGAAGGGGGGGACAGGGGTGGTTCTAGCACAGATACGCAGTATTTT
CSVEGGDRGGSSTDTQYF
>NA|NA|TRBV15|TRBJ2-3
TGTGCCACCAGCAGTGCAACAGATACGCAGTATTTT
CATSSATDTQYF
>NA|NA|TRBV10-1|TRBJ1-2
TGCGCCAGCAGTGATCGGGAGTTCTATGGCTACACCTTC
CASSDREFYGYTF
>TRBD2|NA|TRBV10-3|TRBJ2-3
TGTGCCGCCACACCTAGCGGGAGTACAGATACGCAGTATTTT
CAATPSGSTDTQYF
>NA|NA|TRBV27|TRBJ1-1
TGTGCCAGCAGTTTTCTTCCTTTGCCGGGACCTGAAGCTTTCTTT
CASSFLPLPGPEAFF
>NA|NA|TRBV13|TRBJ1-1
TGTGCCAGCAGCTTAGTGGGGGGGCATGAAGCTTTCTTT
CASSLVGGHEAFF
>TRBD2|NA|TRBV5-4|TRBJ2-1
TGTGCCAGCAGCCCCGGGACTAGCGGGCCCTCCGTGTTCTTC
CASSPGTSGPSVFF
>NA|NA|TRBV6-5|TRBJ2-7
TGTGCCAGCAGTCCTCACCCCGGGACTTACGAGCAGTACTTC
CASSPHPGTYEQYF
>TRBD1|NA|TRBV19|TRBJ1-5
TGTGCCAGTAGTGTACACAGGGGATCCAATCAGCCCCAGCATTTT
CASSVHRGSNQPQHF
>TRBD1|NA|TRBV7-9|TRBJ2-1
TGTGCCACCTCACAGGGGGCCGCCCCCTTAGGTGAGCAGTTCTTC
CATSQGAAPLGEQFF
>NA|NA|TRBV28|TRBJ1-6
TGTGCCAGCGGGACCCCCAGCTCCTATAATTCACCCCTCCACTTT
CASGTPSSYNSPLHF
>NA|few|TRBV4-1|TRBJ1-2
TGCGCCAGCAGCCAAGATGGCTATGGCTACACCTTC
CASSQDGYGYTF
>NA|few|TRBV4-1|TRBJ1-4
TGCGCCAGCAGCGCCGAGGGGGGCTATAATGAAAAACTGTTTTTT
CASSAEGGYNEKLFF
>TRBD1|NA|TRBV5-6|TRBJ1-1
TGTGCCAGCAGCCCACCGGGACAGGGGGCGAACACTGAAGCTTTCTTT
CASSPPGQGANTEAFF
>TRBD2|few|TRBV5-5|TRBJ2-4
TGTGCCAGCAGGGACGGACATAGCGGGAGTGCGGCCAAAAACATTCAGTACTTC
CASRDGHSGSAAKNIQYF
>NA|NA|TRBV5-8|TRBJ2-7
TGTGCCAGCAGAGACAGGGACTATACCTACGAGCAGTACTTC
CASRDRDYTYEQYF
>TRBD1|NA|TRBV5-6|TRBJ2-7
TGTGCCAGCAGCTTTATGGTCGGGACAGGGGCGTACGAGCAGTACTTC
CASSFMVGTGAYEQYF
>NA|once|TRBV29-1|TRBJ1-1
TGCAGAGCAACCACAGGGACTGACACTGAAGCTTTCTTT
CRATTGTDTEAFF
>NA|once|TRBV19|TRBJ2-7
TGTGCCAGTAGTATGCGGGACAGTCGTACCTACGAGCAGTACTTC
CASSMRDSRTYEQYF
>NA|NA|TRBV7-9|TRBJ2-3
TGTGCCAGCAGCCAAGGGGGGGCAGATACGCAGTATTTT
CASSQGGADTQYF
>NA|NA|TRBV4-2|TRBJ2-2
TGTGCCAGCAGCCAAGCCCCTTACACCGGGGAGCTGTTTTTT
CASSQAPYTGELFF
>NA|NA|TRBV24-1|TRBJ1-1
TGTGCCACCAGTGACCTAAGTTACACTGAAGCTTTCTTT
CATSDLSYTEAFF
>NA|NA|TRBV21-1|TRBJ2-6
TGTGCCAGCACCTACCCCCGGGACAGGGTTTCTTTGGCCAACGTCCTGACTTTC
CASTYPRDRVSLANVLTF
>TRBD1|NA|TRBV6-2/TRBV6-3|TRBJ1-5
TGTGCCAGCAGTAAGAGACAGGGCCCCGCTGGAAATCAGCCCCAGCATTTT
CASSKRQGPAGNQPQHF
>NA|NA|TRBV19|TRBJ2-3
TGTGCCAGTAGTATCACGGGCACAGATACGCAGTATTTT
CASSITGTDTQYF
>TRBD1|NA|TRBV6-1|TRBJ1-4
TGTGCCAGCAGCCCGGGACAGGGGCTCAAAAAGCTGTTTTTT
CASSPGQGLKKLFF
>TRBD1|NA|TRBV3-1/TRBV3-2|TRBJ1-1
TGTGCCAGCAGCCAGACAGGGACTGAAGCTTTCTTT
CASSQTGTEAFF
>NA|NA|TRBV28|TRBJ1-2
TGTGCCAGCAGTCCGGGACACCAACATGGCTACACCTTC
CASSPGHQHGYTF
>TRBD1|few|TRBV7-9|TRBJ2-1
TGTGCCAGCAGCGGCCGACAGGGTAGCTCCTACAATGAGCAGTTCTTC
CASSGRQGSSYNEQFF
>NA|NA|TRBV29-1|TRBJ2-1
TGCAGCGTTGCATACCTGGGCCATGAGCAGTTCTTC
CSVAYLGHEQFF
>TRBD2|NA|TRBV7-3|TRBJ2-1
TGTGCCAGCAGCTTAGGACTAGCGGACCACAATGAGCAGTTCTTC
CASSLGLADHNEQFF
>NA|NA|TRBV9|TRBJ2-1
TGTGCCAGCAGCCTCACCGGCGGGGGCTCGAGCTCCTACAATGAGCAGTTCTTC
CASSLTGGGSSSYNEQFF
>TRBD1|once|TRBV27|TRBJ2-2
TGTGCCAGCAGCCGGACAGGGCAAACCGGGGAGCTGTTTTTT
CASSRTGQTGELFF
>NA|once|TRBV12-5|TRBJ1-1
TGTGCTAGTGGTTGGGAGAACACTGAAGCTTTCTTT
CASGWENTEAFF
>NA|NA|TRBV6-2/TRBV6-3|TRBJ2-7
TGTGCCAGCAGTTGGGGGGGCAACACCGGCGTTAGCTCCTACGAGCAGTACTTC
CASSWGGNTGVSSYEQYF
>NA|NA|TRBV4-3|TRBJ1-6
TGCGCCAGCAGCCAAGTCGGTTCCAATTCACCCCTCCACTTT
CASSQVGSNSPLHF
>NA|NA|TRBV3-1/TRBV3-2|TRBJ1-2
TGTGCCAGCAGCCAGGGTTCTATAGGCTATGGCTACACCTTC
CASSQGSIGYGYTF
>TRBD1|NA|TRBV4-3|TRBJ2-1
TGCGCCAGCAGCCAGGGAGCCGGGACAGTCTACAATGAGCAGTTCTTC
CASSQGAGTVYNEQFF
>NA|NA|TRBV5-6|TRBJ1-6
TGTGCCAGCAGCGATACAGGGAGAGGGGCGGCCTATAATTCACCCCTCCACTTT
CASSDTGRGAAYNSPLHF